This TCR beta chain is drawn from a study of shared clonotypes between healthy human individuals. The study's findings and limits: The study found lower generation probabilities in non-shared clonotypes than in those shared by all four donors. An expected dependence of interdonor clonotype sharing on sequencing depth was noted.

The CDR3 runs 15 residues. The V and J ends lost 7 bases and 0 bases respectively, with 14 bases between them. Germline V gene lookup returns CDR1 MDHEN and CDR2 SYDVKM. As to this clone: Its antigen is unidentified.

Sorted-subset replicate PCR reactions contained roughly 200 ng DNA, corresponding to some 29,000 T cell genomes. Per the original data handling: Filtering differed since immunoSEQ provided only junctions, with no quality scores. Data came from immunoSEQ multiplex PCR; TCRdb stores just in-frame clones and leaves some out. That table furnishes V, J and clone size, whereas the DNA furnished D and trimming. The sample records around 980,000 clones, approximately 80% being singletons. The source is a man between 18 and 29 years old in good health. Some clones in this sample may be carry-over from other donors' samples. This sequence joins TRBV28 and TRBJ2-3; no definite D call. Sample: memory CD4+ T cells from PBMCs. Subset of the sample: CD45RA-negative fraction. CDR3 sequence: CASTPGGDSTDTQYF. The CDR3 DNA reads TGTGCCAGCACCCCAGGTGGGGATAGCACAGATACGCAGTATTTT.